This entry concerns a single TCR beta chain. Its antigen remains unknown. Samples had at least 6 million PBMCs isolated from them. CDR3 length: 13 amino acids. Looked up from germline, CDR1 is MNHEY and CDR2 is SVGAGI. Trimming shortened V by 0 bases and J by 9 bases, and 9 bases separated the two germline ends. Together with a sample-barcoded 5' primer, a J-beta primer mix was included in a second PCR lasting 7 to 11 cycles. A template-switch adaptor with 12 random nucleotides tagged each cDNA molecule. Each single sample gave us at least 2.5 million CDR3-containing paired-end reads. TCRdb recomputed calls from the 5' RACE reads with MiXCR, one row per CDR3 protein. The sample shows just over 1 million distinct CDR3 sequences, 40% to 50% of them seen only once. These data are taken from a study of blood T cells in healthy people across ages. Regarding the study as a whole: Greater diversity and more naive CD4+ cells were seen in long-lived donors than in aged donors.

Sequences were obtained from blood. The chain couples TRBV6-5 to TRBJ2-1; no clear D. The source of this sequence is a woman aged 60-70 years in good health. CDR3 sequence (DNA): TGTGCCAGCAGTTACTCGAAGGAATTTGAGCAGTTCTTC. It encodes CASSYSKEFEQFF.